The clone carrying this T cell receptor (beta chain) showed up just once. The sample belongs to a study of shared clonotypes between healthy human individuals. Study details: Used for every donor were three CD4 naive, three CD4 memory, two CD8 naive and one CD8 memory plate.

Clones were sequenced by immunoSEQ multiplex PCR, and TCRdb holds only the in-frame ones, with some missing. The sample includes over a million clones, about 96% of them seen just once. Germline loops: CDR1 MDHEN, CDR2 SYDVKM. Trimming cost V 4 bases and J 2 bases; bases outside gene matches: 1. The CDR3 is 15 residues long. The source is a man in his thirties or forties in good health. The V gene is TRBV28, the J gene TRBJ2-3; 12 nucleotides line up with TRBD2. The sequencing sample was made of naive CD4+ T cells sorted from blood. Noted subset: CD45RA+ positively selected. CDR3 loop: CASSSSGRATDTQYF. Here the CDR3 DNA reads TGTGCCAGCAGTTCTAGCGGGAGGGCCACAGATACGCAGTATTTT. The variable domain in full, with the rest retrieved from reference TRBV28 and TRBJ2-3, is DVKVTQSSRYLVKRTGEKVFLECVQDMDHENMFWYRQDPGLGLRLIYFSYDVKMKEKGDIPEGYSVSREKKERFSLILESASTNQTSMYLCASSSSGRATDTQYFGPGTRLTVL.